This TCR beta chain was captured in a study of OX40 agonist ivuxolimab in advanced cancers. Study-wide results and limits: CD4+ and CD8+ blood T cells expanded clonally by week 6 at 0.1 to 3.0 mg/kg. Relative to CD4+, CD8+ T cells held more expanded clones on average.

The repertoire was sequenced with immunoSEQ multiplex PCR; TCRdb's copy has only in-frame clones and lacks some. The profile shows about 61,000 clones, approximately 82% of them singletons. Exclusion of a patient followed from autoimmune disease history or systemic immunosuppression. This clone was counted between two and nine times. Its antigen is undetermined. Germline loops: CDR1 SGHVS, CDR2 FNYEAQ. The V end lost 2 bases, the J end lost 6 bases, and 11 bases lay between the germline ends. The CDR3 covers 14 residues. The sample here was CD4+ or CD8+ T cells sorted from blood, taken in a trial of the OX40 agonist ivuxolimab. This rearrangement joins TRBV7-6 to TRBJ1-3, with D possibly TRBD1 on 6 matching bases. The sequence came from an adult with an advanced solid tumor such as melanoma, head and neck, liver or kidney cancer. The DNA for the CDR3 is TGTGCCAGCAGCTTATCTCCAGGGGAAAACACCATATATTTT. The encoded protein is CASSLSPGENTIYF.